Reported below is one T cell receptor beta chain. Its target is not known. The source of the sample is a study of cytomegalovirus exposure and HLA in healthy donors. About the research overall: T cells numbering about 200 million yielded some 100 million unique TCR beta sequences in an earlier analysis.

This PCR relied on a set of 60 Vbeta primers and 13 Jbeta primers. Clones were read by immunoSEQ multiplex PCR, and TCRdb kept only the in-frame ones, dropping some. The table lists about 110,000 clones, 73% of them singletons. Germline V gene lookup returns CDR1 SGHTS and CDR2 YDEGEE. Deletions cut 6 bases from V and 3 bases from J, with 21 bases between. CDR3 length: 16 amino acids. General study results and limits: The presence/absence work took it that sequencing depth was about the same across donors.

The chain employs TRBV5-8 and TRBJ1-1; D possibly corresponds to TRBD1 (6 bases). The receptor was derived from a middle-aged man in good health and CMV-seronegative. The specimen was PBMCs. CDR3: CASNLPGQRTDTEAFF. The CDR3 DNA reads TGTGCCAGCAACCTACCGGGACAAAGGACGGACACTGAAGCTTTCTTT.